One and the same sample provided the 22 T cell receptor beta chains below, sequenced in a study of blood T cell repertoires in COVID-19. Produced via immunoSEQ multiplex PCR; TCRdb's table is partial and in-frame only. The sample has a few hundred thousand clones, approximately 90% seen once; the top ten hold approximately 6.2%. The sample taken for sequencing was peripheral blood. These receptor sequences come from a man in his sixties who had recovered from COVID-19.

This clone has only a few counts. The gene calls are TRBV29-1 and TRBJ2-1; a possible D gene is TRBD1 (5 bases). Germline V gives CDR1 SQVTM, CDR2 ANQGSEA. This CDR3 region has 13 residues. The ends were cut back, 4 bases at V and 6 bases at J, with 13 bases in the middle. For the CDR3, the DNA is TGCAGCGTTGGTATGGGGCTCGGCAATGAGCAGTTCTTC. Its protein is CSVGMGLGNEQFF.

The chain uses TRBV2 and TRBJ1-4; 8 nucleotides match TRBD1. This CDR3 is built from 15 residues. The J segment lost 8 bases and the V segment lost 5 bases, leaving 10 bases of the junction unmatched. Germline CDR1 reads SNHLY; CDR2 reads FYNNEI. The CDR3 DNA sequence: TGTGCCAGCAGTTCATTAGGACAGGGCGAAGAAAAACTGTTTTTT. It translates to CASSSLGQGEEKLFF.

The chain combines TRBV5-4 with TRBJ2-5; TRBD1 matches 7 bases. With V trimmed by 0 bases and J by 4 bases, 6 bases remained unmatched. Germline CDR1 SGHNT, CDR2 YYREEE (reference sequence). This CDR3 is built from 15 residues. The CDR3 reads CASSLVTGVSETQYF. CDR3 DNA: TGTGCCAGCAGCTTGGTTACAGGGGTTTCAGAGACCCAGTACTTC.

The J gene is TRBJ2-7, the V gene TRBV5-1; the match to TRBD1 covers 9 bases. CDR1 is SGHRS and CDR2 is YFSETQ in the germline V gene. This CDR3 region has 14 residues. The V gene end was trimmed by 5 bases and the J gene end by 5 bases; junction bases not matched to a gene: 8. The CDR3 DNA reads TGCGCCAGCAGTTTTACAGGGGGCAAGAACGAGCAGTACTTC. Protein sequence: CASSFTGGKNEQYF.

CDR3 protein: CASSFAAGTYSYEQYF. The CDR3, as DNA: TGTGCCAGCAGCTTTGCTGCTGGGACATACTCCTACGAGCAGTACTTC. The chain joins TRBV6-2 or TRBV6-3 to TRBJ2-7; tentatively, D is TRBD1 (6 bases). The V gene's germline CDR1 is MNHEY and CDR2 SVGEGT. This CDR3 has 16 amino acids. V gave up 6 bases and J gave up 0 bases, with 18 bases separating them.

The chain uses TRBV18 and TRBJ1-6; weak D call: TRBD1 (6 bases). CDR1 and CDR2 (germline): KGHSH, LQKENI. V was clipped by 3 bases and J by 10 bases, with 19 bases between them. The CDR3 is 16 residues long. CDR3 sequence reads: CASSPQNRDTRSPLHF. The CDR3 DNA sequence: TGTGCCAGCTCACCTCAAAACAGGGATACTCGGTCACCCCTCCACTTT.

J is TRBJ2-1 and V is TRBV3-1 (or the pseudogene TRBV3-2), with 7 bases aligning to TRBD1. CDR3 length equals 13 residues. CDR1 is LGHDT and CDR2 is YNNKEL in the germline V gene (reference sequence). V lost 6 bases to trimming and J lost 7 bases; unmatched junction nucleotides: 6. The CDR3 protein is CASRRGRANEQFF. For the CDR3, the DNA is TGTGCCAGCAGAAGGGGGCGCGCGAATGAGCAGTTCTTC.

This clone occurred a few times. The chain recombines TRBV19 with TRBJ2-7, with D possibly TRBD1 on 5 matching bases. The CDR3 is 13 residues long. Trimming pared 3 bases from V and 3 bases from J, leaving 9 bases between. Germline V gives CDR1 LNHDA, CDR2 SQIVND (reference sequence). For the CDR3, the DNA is TGTGCCAGTAGTATGGCCAGGGACTACGAGCAGTACTTC. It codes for CASSMARDYEQYF. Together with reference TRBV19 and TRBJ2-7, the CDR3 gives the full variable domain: DGGITQSPKYLFRKEGQNVTLSCEQNLNHDAMYWYRQDPGQGLRLIYYSQIVNDFQKGDIAEGYSVSREKKESFPLTVTSAQKNPTAFYLCASSMARDYEQYFGPGTRLTVT.

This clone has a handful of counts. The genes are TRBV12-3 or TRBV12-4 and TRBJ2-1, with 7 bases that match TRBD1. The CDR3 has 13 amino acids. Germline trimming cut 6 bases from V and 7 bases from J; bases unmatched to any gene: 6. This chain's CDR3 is CASRTGDENEQFF. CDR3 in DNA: TGTGCCAGCAGAACAGGGGATGAAAATGAGCAGTTCTTC.

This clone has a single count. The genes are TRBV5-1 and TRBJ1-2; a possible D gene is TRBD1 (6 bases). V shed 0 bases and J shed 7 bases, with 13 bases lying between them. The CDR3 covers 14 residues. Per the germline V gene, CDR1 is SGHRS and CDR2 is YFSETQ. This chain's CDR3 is CASSLAVQGLGYTF. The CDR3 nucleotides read TGCGCCAGCAGCTTGGCCGTGCAGGGGCTTGGCTACACCTTC. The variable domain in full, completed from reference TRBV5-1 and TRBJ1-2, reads KAGVTQTPRYLIKTRGQQVTLSCSPISGHRSVSWYQQTPGQGLQFLFEYFSETQRNKGNFPGRFSGRQFSNSRSEMNVSTLELGDSALYLCASSLAVQGLGYTFGSGTRLTVV.

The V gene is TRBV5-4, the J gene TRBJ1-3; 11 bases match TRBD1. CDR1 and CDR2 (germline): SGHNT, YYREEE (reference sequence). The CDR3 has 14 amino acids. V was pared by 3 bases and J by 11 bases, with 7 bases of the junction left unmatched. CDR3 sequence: CASSSAGQGVPIYF. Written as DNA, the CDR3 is TGTGCCAGCAGCTCCGCGGGACAGGGGGTCCCCATATATTTT.

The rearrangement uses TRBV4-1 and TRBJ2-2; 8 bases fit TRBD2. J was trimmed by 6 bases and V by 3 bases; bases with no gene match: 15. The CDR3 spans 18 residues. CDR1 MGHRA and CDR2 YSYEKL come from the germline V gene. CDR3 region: CASSQSAERGLGAGELFF. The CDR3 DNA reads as TGCGCCAGCAGCCAGAGCGCCGAGCGGGGGCTGGGGGCCGGGGAGCTGTTTTTT.

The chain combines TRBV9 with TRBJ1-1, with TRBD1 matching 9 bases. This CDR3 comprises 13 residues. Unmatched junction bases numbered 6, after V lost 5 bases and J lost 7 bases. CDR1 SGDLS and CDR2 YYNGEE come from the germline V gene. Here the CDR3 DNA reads TGTGCCAGCAGTACCGGGGACAGGGTTGAAGCTTTCTTT. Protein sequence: CASSTGDRVEAFF.

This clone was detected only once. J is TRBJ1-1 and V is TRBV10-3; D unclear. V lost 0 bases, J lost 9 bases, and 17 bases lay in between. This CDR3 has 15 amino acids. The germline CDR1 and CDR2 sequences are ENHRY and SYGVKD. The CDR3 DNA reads TGTGCCATCAGTGAGTCCTTTGGACTGGTTAGGCAAGCTTTCTTT. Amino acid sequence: CAISESFGLVRQAFF.

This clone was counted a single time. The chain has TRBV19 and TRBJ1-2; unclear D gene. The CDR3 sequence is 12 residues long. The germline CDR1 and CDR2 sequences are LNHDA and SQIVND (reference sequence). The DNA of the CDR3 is TGTGCGAGCGTTTCGTTTAACTATGGCTACACCTTC. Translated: CASVSFNYGYTF.

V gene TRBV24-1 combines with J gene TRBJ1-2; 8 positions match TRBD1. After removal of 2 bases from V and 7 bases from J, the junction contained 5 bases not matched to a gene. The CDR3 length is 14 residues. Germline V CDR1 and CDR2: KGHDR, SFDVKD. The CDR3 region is CATSDSGGWGGYTF. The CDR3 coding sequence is TGTGCCACCAGTGATTCAGGGGGCTGGGGTGGCTACACCTTC.

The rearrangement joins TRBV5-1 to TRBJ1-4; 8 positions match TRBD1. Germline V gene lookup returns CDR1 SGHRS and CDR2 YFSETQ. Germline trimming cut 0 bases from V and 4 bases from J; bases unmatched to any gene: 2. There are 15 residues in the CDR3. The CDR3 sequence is CASSLGTGNNEKLFF. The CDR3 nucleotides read TGCGCCAGCAGCTTGGGGACAGGGAATAATGAAAAACTGTTTTTT.

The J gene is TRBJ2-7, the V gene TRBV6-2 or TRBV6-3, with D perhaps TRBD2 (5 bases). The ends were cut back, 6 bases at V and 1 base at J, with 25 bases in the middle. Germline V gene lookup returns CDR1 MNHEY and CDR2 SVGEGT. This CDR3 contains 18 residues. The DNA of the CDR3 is TGTGCCAGCAGCTTTCCTCGTCGTCGTTCGAGGGCATCCTACGAGCAGTACTTC. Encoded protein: CASSFPRRRSRASYEQYF.

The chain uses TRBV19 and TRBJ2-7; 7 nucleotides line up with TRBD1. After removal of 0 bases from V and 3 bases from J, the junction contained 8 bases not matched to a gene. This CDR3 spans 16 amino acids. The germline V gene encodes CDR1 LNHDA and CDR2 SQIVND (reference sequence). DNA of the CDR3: TGTGCCAGTAGTATAGATTCCGGGACAGAAGGCTACGAGCAGTACTTC. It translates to CASSIDSGTEGYEQYF.

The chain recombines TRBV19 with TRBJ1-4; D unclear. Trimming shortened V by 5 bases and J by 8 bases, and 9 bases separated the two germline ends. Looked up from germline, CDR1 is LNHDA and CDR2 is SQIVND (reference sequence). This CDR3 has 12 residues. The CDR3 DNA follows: TGTGCCAGTAGTCCCAGATACGAAAAACTGTTTTTT. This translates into CASSPRYEKLFF.

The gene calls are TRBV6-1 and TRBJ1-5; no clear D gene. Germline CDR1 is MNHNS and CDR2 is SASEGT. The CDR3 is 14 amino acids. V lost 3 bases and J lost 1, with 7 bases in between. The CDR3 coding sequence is TGTGCCAGCAGTGACAGTCAAAGCAATCAGCCCCAGCATTTT. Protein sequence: CASSDSQSNQPQHF.

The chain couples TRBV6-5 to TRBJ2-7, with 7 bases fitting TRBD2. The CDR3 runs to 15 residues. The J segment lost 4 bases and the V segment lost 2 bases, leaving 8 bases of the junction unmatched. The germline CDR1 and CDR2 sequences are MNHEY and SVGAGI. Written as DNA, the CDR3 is TGTGCCAGCAGTTACGGGAGGGGTAAATTGTACGAGCAGTACTTC. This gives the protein CASSYGRGKLYEQYF.